The T cell receptor beta chain described here comes from a study of OX40 agonist ivuxolimab in advanced cancers. For the wider study: Ivuxolimab was a fully human IgG2 agonistic monoclonal antibody targeting the costimulatory receptor OX40 (CD134). Patients were allowed to have had prior anti-PD-1, anti-PD-L1 or anti-CTLA-4 therapy, and approximately 40% of the dose-escalation patients had been treated with checkpoint inhibitors. The point of sequencing TCRbeta in the periphery was to test whether ivuxolimab changed TCR sequence diversity and drove clonal T-cell expansion. Intravenous ivuxolimab was administered to patients every 2 weeks at six dose levels: 0.01, 0.1, 0.3, 1.5, 3 and 10 mg/kg. In the dose-escalation cohort, 82.7% of patients were male, and the mean age was around 60 years, with a range of about 23 to 85. The monotherapy dose-escalation portion (N ≈ 55 patients) of the phase I ivuxolimab trial is reported in the paper. Among the roughly 54 dose-escalation patients, about 20 had hepatocellular carcinoma, roughly 15 melanoma, 9 renal cell carcinoma and 9 head and neck cancer. Three dose-escalation patients achieved partial responses, one with hepatocellular carcinoma and two with cutaneous melanoma. General conclusions and limits of the study: Low levels of normalized T-cell clonal expansion were also seen in some patients who did not respond. At doses from 0.1 to 3.0 mg/kg, clonal expansion was seen in both CD4+ and CD8+ blood T cells between baseline and week 6. The antigen specificity of the peripheral T cells that underwent clonal expansion was not determined. After ivuxolimab, more expanded clones were found on average in CD8+ T cells than in CD4+ T cells. In the 0.1-3.0 mg/kg groups, partial responders were among the patients with the lowest normalized peripheral clonal expansion, particularly in CD8+ T cells.

Genomic DNA was extracted from sorted cells for sequencing of the TCRbeta CDR3 region. The immunoSEQ Assay was used for sequencing of TCRbeta CDR3 regions. Not all clones reach the TCRdb copy of this immuneACCESS table, which keeps in-frame sequences only. Checked studies attribute under half of the gap to unresolved V genes and leave the rest unexplained. For this sample there are roughly 42,000 clones; less than 95% appear just once. Nearly 15% of the sample is in the top ten clones. Patients with a history of autoimmune disease or receiving systemic immunosuppression were excluded from the trial. Peripheral blood for TCR sequencing was collected from all dose cohorts at baseline, on cycle 4 day 1, and on cycle 7 day 1. The samples were drawn from a first-in-human, open-label, multicenter phase I dose-escalation trial of ivuxolimab. Adults with locally advanced or metastatic melanoma, renal cell, hepatocellular, or head and neck squamous cell carcinoma were enrolled in the trial. CD4+ and CD8+ T cells were sorted separately from peripheral blood before TCR sequencing.

The CDR3 has 11 amino acids, counting the end cysteine and phenylalanine. Of all the DNA, just the CDR3 is kept, 33 bases in frame from base 1. The germline V gene (reference sequence) sets CDR1 to LNHDA and CDR2 to SQIVND. Notes on this clone: Its antigen is unknown. It has no much larger one-base neighbor in the sample; base qualities were not kept.

This sample comprised CD4+ or CD8+ T cells sorted from blood, obtained in a trial of the OX40 agonist ivuxolimab. This receptor was taken from an adult with an advanced solid tumor such as melanoma, head and neck, liver or kidney cancer. The V and J genes are TRBV19 and TRBJ2-7; the D gene is perhaps TRBD2, on 6 matching bases. The nucleotide sequence is given as TGTTCGTGCGGGAATGGGTACGAGCAGTACTTC. It translates as CSCGNGYEQYF.